Described below is a single T cell receptor beta chain sequence and its context. The antigen is not known. The data derive from a study of cytomegalovirus exposure and HLA in healthy donors. The study ran its PCR with 60 Vbeta and 13 Jbeta primers. The method was immunoSEQ multiplex PCR; TCRdb's version includes in-frame clones alone and lacks a portion of them. This table holds about 190,000 clones, more than 70% found once. Trimming took 0 bases from V and 4 from J, leaving 11 bases between them. Germline V lookup: CDR1 SGDLS, CDR2 YYNGEE. The CDR3 is made up of 16 amino acids. The study, taken as a whole, reports: There were several of the most significant clusters that appeared linked to common viral pathogens in a later analysis. An analysis done earlier found most TCR beta V segments productive about 87% or about 30% of the time. Analysis performed later found over 15,000 TCR beta sequences associated with HLA alleles at 0.05 false discovery rate. A later analysis, which compared TCR beta chains of equal frequency, found the HLA-associated ones more clonally expanded.

The clonotype was recovered from a man aged 40-49 years in good health and CMV-seropositive. Material: PBMCs. The chain has TRBV9 and TRBJ2-6; D unresolved. The chain's CDR3 is CASSVGLQQGANVLTF. In DNA, the CDR3 is TGTGCCAGCAGCGTAGGCCTTCAACAGGGGGCCAACGTCCTGACTTTC.